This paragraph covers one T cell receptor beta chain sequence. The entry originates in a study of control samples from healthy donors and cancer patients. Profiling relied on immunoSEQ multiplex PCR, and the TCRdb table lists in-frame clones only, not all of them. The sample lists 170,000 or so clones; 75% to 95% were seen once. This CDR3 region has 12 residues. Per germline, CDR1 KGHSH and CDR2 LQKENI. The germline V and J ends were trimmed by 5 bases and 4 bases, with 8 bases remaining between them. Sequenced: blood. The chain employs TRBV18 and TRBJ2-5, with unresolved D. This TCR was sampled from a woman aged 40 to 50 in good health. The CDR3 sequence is CASSTRPETQYF. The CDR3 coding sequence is TGTGCCAGCTCAACCCGCCCAGAGACCCAGTACTTC.